This entry is about one T cell receptor (beta chain). J lost 7 bases, V lost 4 bases, and 8 bases had no gene match. The CDR3 contains 13 residues. Germline V CDR1 and CDR2: SQVTM, ANQGSEA. The data were obtained in a study of Graves' ophthalmopathy and Graves' hyperthyroidism. Whole-study context: At initial diagnosis, peripheral blood was obtained, and this preceded any treatment.

Beta-chain TCR CDR3 regions were amplified from RNA transcripts. The workflow started with a first-round RT-PCR run with HTBI primers and then moved on to a second-round multiplex PCR. One entry per CDR3 protein results from TCRdb running MiXCR on the multiplex PCR reads. Of roughly 700,000 distinct CDR3 sequences detected, 35% to 50% appear once; the ten largest clones hold approximately 43%. Ophthalmopathy cases showed moderate-to-severe activity, scoring CAS ≥3 and NOSPECS ≥4, with duration under 3 months. The sequence was collected from an adult man with Graves' ophthalmopathy. Sequenced input: peripheral blood. This chain joins TRBV29-1 and TRBJ2-7; 9 positions agree with TRBD2. The CDR3 nucleotides are TGCAGCGTTGGACTAGCGGTCTACAATGAGCAGTACTTC. As protein: CSVGLAVYNEQYF.